This TCR beta chain was recovered during a study of OX40 agonist ivuxolimab in advanced cancers. Study as a whole: Ivuxolimab doses were 0.01, 0.1, 0.3, 1.5, 3 or 10 mg/kg every 2 weeks.

The table came from immunoSEQ multiplex PCR; TCRdb's copy has only in-frame clones and leaves some out. The profile shows approximately 74,000 clones, around 85% of them singletons. Study conclusions and caveats: Partial responders receiving 0.1-3.0 mg/kg showed among the lowest clonal expansion. Both blood CD4+ and CD8+ T cells showed clonal growth by week 6 at 0.1 to 3.0 mg/kg. Expanded clones were, on average, more numerous among CD8+ T cells than CD4+.

Details on this clone: Antigen unknown.

Between the trimmed V and J ends, which lost 0 bases and 4 bases, there was a span of 10 bases. The germline V gene encodes CDR1 LGHNA and CDR2 YSLEER. The CDR3 has 14 residues. Sequencing was performed on CD4+ or CD8+ T cells sorted from blood, taken in a trial of the OX40 agonist ivuxolimab. The chain carries TRBV4-3 and TRBJ2-7, with D hard to call. The TCR originated in an adult with an advanced solid tumor such as melanoma, head and neck, liver or kidney cancer. The CDR3 protein is CASSQDLTYYEQYF. As DNA, the CDR3 is TGCGCCAGCAGCCAAGATCTGACTTATTACGAGCAGTACTTC.